This entry is about one TCR beta chain. Its antigen is undetermined. The entry originates in a study of identical twins. Points from the study as a whole: Conclusions were drawn cross-sectionally by statistical analysis, without following the same donors.

Between the trimmed V and J ends, which lost 4 bases and 2 bases, there was a span of 14 bases. This CDR3 has 16 amino acids. The germline V gene encodes CDR1 KGHDR and CDR2 SFDVKD. TCRdb used MiXCR to reprocess the 5' RACE reads, holding one entry per CDR3 protein. The sample lists 230,000 or so distinct CDR3 sequences; about 8% were seen once. These same records also appear under a second study, on yellow fever vaccine responses in identical twins. That publication notes: Reports say the vaccine T cell response in twins looked partly convergent and partly personalized.

Specimen: CD8+ T cells sorted from blood. The chain uses TRBV24-1 and TRBJ2-1; D call uncertain. The TCR was taken from a woman in her late teens or twenties in good health. CDR3 amino acids: CATSDPPRIAYNEQFF. CDR3 nucleotides: TGTGCCACCAGTGACCCCCCCAGGATCGCCTACAATGAGCAGTTCTTC.